These T cell receptor beta chains were read from a single sample in a study of T cells in Graves' hyperthyroidism and ophthalmopathy. TCRdb independently ran MiXCR on the multiplex PCR reads; one entry per CDR3 protein. The sample includes over 500,000 distinct CDR3 sequences, around 43% of them seen just once. Sample: peripheral blood or thyroid tissue (not recorded which). These receptor sequences come from an adult woman with Graves' disease, either hyperthyroidism or ophthalmopathy (not recorded which). The CDR3 runs from the conserved cysteine through the conserved F or W. The D gene is left open where the match is weak. Rows give clone size only sometimes, using once, few, many, or a class for an expanded clone.

clone size | J gene | D gene | V gene | CDR3 DNA | CDR3 protein
. | TRBJ2-5 | . | TRBV7-2 | TGTGCCAGCAGCGTTCGTCTAACGGAGGGGGAGACCCAGTACTTC | CASSVRLTEGETQYF
. | TRBJ2-5 | . | TRBV24-1 | TGTGCCACCAGTGACCCCGCGGGCCCGGGGGAGACCCAGTACTTC | CATSDPAGPGETQYF
. | TRBJ2-5 | TRBD1 | TRBV7-9 | TGTGCCAGTAGGACAGGAGAAGAGACCCAGTACTTC | CASRTGEETQYF
few | TRBJ1-1 | . | TRBV20-1 | TGCAGTGCTCAAGGGGGTCGTTTCACTGAAGCTTTCTTT | CSAQGGRFTEAFF
few | TRBJ2-5 | . | TRBV11-2 | TGTGCCAGCAGCTTCCCTCGGGGAGGCACCGATAAGACCCAGTACTTC | CASSFPRGGTDKTQYF
. | TRBJ2-3 | TRBD2 | TRBV15 | TGTGCCACCAGCGGGCGGACTAGCGGCACAGATACGCAGTATTTT | CATSGRTSGTDTQYF
many | TRBJ1-2 | . | TRBV4-3 | TGCGCCAGCAGCCAAGATGCACTCGCTAACTATGGCTACACCTTC | CASSQDALANYGYTF
. | TRBJ1-1 | . | TRBV7-3 | TGTGCCAGCAGCTTAACGACGGGACTGAACACTGAAGCTTTCTTT | CASSLTTGLNTEAFF
. | TRBJ1-1 | . | TRBV20-1 | TGCAGTGTTAGTGGTTTGTTTGGGAACGCGAACACTGAAGCTTTCTTT | CSVSGLFGNANTEAFF
many | TRBJ2-5 | . | TRBV25-1 | TGTGCCAGCAGTTCCCTCGAGACCCAGTACTTC | CASSSLETQYF
. | TRBJ1-1 | TRBD1 | TRBV5-1 | TGCGCCAGCACCGACAGGGGGAACACTGAAGCTTTCTTT | CASTDRGNTEAFF
once | TRBJ1-2 | . | TRBV12-3/TRBV12-4 | TGTGCCAGCAGCGGACAGCAAAACTATGGCTACACCTTC | CASSGQQNYGYTF
. | TRBJ2-5 | . | TRBV5-5 | TGTGCCAGCAACGTCGCGGCAGGGGTAGGGAAAGAGACCCAGTACTTC | CASNVAAGVGKETQYF
. | TRBJ2-7 | . | TRBV29-1 | TGCAGCGCCTCGTCAGGGGTAACCTACGAGCAGTACTTC | CSASSGVTYEQYF
. | TRBJ1-1 | . | TRBV11-1 | TGTGCCAGCAGCTTTTCCCAAGACACTGAAGCTTTCTTT | CASSFSQDTEAFF
. | TRBJ1-1 | TRBD1 | TRBV5-1 | TGCGCCAGCAGCCCGACGGGACAGTTGAACACTGAAGCTTTCTTT | CASSPTGQLNTEAFF
many | TRBJ1-4 | . | TRBV6-1 | TGTGCCACCTTTAATGAAAAACTGTTTTTT | CATFNEKLFF
. | TRBJ2-5 | TRBD1 | TRBV11-3 | TGTGCCAGCAGCTTCTCCCCACCACAGGGGTGGAGGGAGACCCAGTACTTC | CASSFSPPQGWRETQYF
. | TRBJ2-2 | . | TRBV10-3 | TGTGCCACCCAGGACATAAGCGCCTTGGGCACCGGGGAGCTGTTTTTT | CATQDISALGTGELFF
. | TRBJ2-5 | TRBD1 | TRBV28 | TGTGCCAGCAGGACATACCAGGGGGTTGAGACCCAGTACTTC | CASRTYQGVETQYF
. | TRBJ1-3 | . | TRBV7-2 | TGTGCCAGCAGCTCACCTGGGGCGACCATATATTTT | CASSSPGATIYF
few | TRBJ1-2 | . | TRBV29-1 | TGCAGCGCTACAGGAGGGGGGGACTATGGCTACACCTTC | CSATGGGDYGYTF
few | TRBJ2-1 | . | TRBV7-8 | TGTGCCAGCAGCTTAAAGTCCGCCAATGAGCAGTTCTTC | CASSLKSANEQFF
. | TRBJ1-1 | . | TRBV27 | TGTGCCAGCAAATCCGGGACAATTAACACTGAAGCTTTCTTT | CASKSGTINTEAFF
. | TRBJ1-2 | . | TRBV5-1 | TGCGCCAGCAGCTTGCAGGACGGCTATGGCTACACCTTC | CASSLQDGYGYTF
. | TRBJ1-1 | . | TRBV6-5 | TGTGCCAGCATCAACAGCATGAACACTGAAGCTTTCTTT | CASINSMNTEAFF
many | TRBJ1-5 | . | TRBV20-1 | TGCAGTGCTTCGGACGTTCTAGATCAGCCCCAGCATTTT | CSASDVLDQPQHF
many | TRBJ1-1 | . | TRBV5-1 | TGCGCCAGCAGCTTGGACACCCCAAGCCGGAACACTGAAGCTTTCTTT | CASSLDTPSRNTEAFF
once | TRBJ1-1 | . | TRBV5-6 | TGTGCCAGCAGCAAAACTAGCGGGGAGACCACTGAAGCTTTCTTT | CASSKTSGETTEAFF
. | TRBJ2-5 | TRBD2 | TRBV7-2 | TGTGCCAGCAGCCTCTCCGGGGGGGGTCCCCAGTACTTC | CASSLSGGGPQYF
many | TRBJ2-7 | TRBD2 | TRBV10-3 | TGTGCCATCAGGGAGGTAGCGGGAGTGTTCTACGAGCAGTACTTC | CAIREVAGVFYEQYF
. | TRBJ1-5 | . | TRBV6-6 | TGTGCCAGCACCATCCGAGATCAGCCCCAGCATTTT | CASTIRDQPQHF
. | TRBJ1-5 | . | TRBV20-1 | TGCAGTGCTAGCGCGGGAGGGCCCCAGCATTTT | CSASAGGPQHF
. | TRBJ1-2 | TRBD1 | TRBV2 | TGTGCCAGCAGACCGACAGGGAACTATGGCTACACCTTC | CASRPTGNYGYTF
few | TRBJ2-6 | . | TRBV2 | TGTGCCAGCAGTCCCAACACAGGGACTGGGGCCAACGTCCTGACTTTC | CASSPNTGTGANVLTF
. | TRBJ2-7 | . | TRBV2 | TGTGCCAGCAGTGTTGCTGCCGGCGAGCAGTACTTC | CASSVAAGEQYF
. | TRBJ1-6 | . | TRBV10-1 | TGCGCCAGCAGTGCCCAGAATAATTCACCCCTCCACTTT | CASSAQNNSPLHF
many | TRBJ2-5 | . | TRBV9 | TGTGCCAGCAGCGTAGATAGGGAGACCCAGTACTTC | CASSVDRETQYF
many | TRBJ2-5 | . | TRBV7-2 | TGTGCCAGCAGCTTAGGTGGACGAGAGACCCAGTACTTC | CASSLGGRETQYF
. | TRBJ1-6 | . | TRBV12-3/TRBV12-4 | TGTGCCAGCACCAGGACCAATAATTCACCCCTCCACTTT | CASTRTNNSPLHF
. | TRBJ1-2 | . | TRBV10-3 | TGTGCCATCAGTGAGTCGAATGTACAGGCTTATGGCTACACCTTC | CAISESNVQAYGYTF
many | TRBJ1-5 | . | TRBV20-1 | TGCAGTGCTATAGGGTCGGGCAATCAGCCCCAGCATTTT | CSAIGSGNQPQHF
once | TRBJ1-6 | . | TRBV20-1 | TGCAGTGCTAGAGACACCTCACCCCTCCACTTT | CSARDTSPLHF
. | TRBJ2-7 | TRBD1 | TRBV2 | TGTGCCAGCAGTGCGGGACTAGGGACAGGGGACTCCTACGAGCAGTACTTC | CASSAGLGTGDSYEQYF
many | TRBJ1-2 | TRBD1 | TRBV5-1 | TGCGCCAGCAGCTTGGACCCTGGACAGGACTATGGCTACACCTTC | CASSLDPGQDYGYTF
. | TRBJ2-5 | . | TRBV14 | TGTGCCAGCAGCCGACCGGACAGCCCGGGGACCCAGTACTTC | CASSRPDSPGTQYF
. | TRBJ2-6 | TRBD1 | TRBV19 | TGTGCCAGCAACAGGGGGGAACACTCTGGGGCCAACGTCCTGACTTTC | CASNRGEHSGANVLTF
. | TRBJ2-7 | TRBD1 | TRBV28 | TGTGCCAGCAGTTGGACAGGGATCGGTACCTACGAGCAGTACTTC | CASSWTGIGTYEQYF
. | TRBJ2-2 | . | TRBV5-1 | TGCGCCAGCAGCCCGACGGGGGAAATCGGGGAGCTGTTTTTT | CASSPTGEIGELFF
. | TRBJ2-7 | TRBD1 | TRBV5-1 | TGCGCCAGCAGCCAATCGACAGGGTCTCTCGAGCAGTACTTC | CASSQSTGSLEQYF
. | TRBJ2-7 | TRBD1 | TRBV6-6 | TGTGCCAGCAGTTACTCGATGGGACAGAACACCTACGAGCAGTACTTC | CASSYSMGQNTYEQYF
many | TRBJ2-5 | . | TRBV10-3 | TGTGCCATCAGTGATCTGGGGGCGGAGACCCAGTACTTC | CAISDLGAETQYF
. | TRBJ2-7 | TRBD2 | TRBV5-1 | TGCGCCAGCAGCTTGGTTGGCGGGAGCCCAAACGAGCAGTACTTC | CASSLVGGSPNEQYF
many | TRBJ2-5 | . | TRBV7-9 | TGTGCCAGCAGCTTGGTCAGGGGATTATCCAAGACCCAGTACTTC | CASSLVRGLSKTQYF
few | TRBJ1-1 | . | TRBV9 | TGTGCCAGCACGCCTCTAATGTGGGACACCACTGAAGCTTTCTTT | CASTPLMWDTTEAFF